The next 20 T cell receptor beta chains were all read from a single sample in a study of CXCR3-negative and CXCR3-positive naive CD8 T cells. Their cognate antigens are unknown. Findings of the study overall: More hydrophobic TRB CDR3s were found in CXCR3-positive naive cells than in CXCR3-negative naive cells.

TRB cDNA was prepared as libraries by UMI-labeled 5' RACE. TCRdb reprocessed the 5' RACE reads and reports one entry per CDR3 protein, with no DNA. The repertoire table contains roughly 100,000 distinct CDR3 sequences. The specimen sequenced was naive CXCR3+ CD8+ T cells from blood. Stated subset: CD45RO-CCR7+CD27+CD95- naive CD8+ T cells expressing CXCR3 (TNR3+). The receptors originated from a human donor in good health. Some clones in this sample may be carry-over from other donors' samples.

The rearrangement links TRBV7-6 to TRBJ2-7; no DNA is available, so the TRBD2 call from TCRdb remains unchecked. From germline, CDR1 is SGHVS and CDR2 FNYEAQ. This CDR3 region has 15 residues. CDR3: CASSLELAGIYEQYF.

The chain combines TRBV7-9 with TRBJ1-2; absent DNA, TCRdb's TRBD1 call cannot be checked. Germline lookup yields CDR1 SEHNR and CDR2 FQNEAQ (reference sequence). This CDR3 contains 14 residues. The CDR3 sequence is CASSLVAGGYGYTF.

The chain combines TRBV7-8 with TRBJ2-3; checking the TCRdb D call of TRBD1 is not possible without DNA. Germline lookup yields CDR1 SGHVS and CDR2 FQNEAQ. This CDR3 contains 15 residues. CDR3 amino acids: CASSPRTGWTDTQYF.

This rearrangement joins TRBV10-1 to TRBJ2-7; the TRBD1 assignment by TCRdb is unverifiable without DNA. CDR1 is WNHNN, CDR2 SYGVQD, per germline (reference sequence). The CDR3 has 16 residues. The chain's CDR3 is CASSGAGTGIPYEQNF.

The CDR3 here is CASLGGANVLTF. The genes are TRBV12-3 or TRBV12-4 and TRBJ2-6. The CDR3 totals 12 residues.

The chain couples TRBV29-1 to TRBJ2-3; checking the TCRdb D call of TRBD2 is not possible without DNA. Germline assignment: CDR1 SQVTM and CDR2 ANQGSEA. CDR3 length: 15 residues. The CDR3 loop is CSVASLAGGVDTQYF.

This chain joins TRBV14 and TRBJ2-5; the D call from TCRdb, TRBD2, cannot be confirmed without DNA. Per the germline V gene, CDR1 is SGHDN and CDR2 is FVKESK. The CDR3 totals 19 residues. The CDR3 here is CASSQEELAGGPIEETQYF.

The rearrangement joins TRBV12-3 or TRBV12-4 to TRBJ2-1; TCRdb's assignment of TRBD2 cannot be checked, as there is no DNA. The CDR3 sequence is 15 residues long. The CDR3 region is CASSLTASGDNEQFF.

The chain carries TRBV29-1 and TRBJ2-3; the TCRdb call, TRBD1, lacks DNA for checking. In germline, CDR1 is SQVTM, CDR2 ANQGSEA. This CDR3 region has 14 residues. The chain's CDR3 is CSVEGAGSTDTQYF.

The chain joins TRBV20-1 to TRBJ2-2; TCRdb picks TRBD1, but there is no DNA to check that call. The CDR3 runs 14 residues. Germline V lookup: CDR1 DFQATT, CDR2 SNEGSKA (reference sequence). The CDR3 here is CSAREVRGAGELFF.

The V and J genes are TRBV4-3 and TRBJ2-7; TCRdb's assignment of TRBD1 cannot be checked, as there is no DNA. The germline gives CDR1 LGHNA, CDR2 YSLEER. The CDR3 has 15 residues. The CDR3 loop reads CASSQDRDHSYEQYF.

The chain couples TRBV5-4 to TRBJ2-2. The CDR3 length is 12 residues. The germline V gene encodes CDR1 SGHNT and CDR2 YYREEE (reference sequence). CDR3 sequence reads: CASSPEDGKLFF.

The CDR3 sequence: CASTGEVGSGEQFF. The chain employs TRBV12-3 or TRBV12-4 and TRBJ2-1; the TCRdb D gene call, TRBD1, has no DNA to confirm it. CDR3 length: 14 residues.

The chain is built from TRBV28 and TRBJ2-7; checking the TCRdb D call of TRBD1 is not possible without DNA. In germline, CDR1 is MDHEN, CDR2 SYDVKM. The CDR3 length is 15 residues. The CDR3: CASRNPGTGFGEQYF.

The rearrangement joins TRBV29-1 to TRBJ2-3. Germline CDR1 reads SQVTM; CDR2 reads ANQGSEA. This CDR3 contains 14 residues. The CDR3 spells CSVVDLRGTDTQYF.

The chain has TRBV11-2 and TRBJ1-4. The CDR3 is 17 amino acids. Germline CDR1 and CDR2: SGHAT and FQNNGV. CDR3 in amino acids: CASSLEDPAKANEKLFF.

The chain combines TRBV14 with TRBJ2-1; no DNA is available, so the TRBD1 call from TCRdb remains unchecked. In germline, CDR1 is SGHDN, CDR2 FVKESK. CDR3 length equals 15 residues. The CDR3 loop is CASSLRQGRYNEQFF.

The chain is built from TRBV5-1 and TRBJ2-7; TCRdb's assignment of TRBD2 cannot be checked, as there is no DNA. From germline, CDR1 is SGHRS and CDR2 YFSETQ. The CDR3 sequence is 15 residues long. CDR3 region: CASSLLASGAYEQYF. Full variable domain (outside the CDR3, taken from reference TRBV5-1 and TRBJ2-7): KAGVTQTPRYLIKTRGQQVTLSCSPISGHRSVSWYQQTPGQGLQFLFEYFSETQRNKGNFPGRFSGRQFSNSRSEMNVSTLELGDSALYLCASSLLASGAYEQYFGPGTRLTVT.

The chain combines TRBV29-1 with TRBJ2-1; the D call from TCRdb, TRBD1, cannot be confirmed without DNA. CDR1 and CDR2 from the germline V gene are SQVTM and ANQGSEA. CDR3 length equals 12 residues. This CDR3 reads CSVEAGVVEQFF.

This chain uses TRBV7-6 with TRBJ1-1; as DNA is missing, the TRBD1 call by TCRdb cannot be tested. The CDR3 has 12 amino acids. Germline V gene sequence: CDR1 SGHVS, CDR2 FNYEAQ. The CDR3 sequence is CASSFPASEAFF.